The clone carrying this T cell receptor (beta chain) was seen ten or more times. The source of the sample is a study of spatial heterogeneity in lung cancer. About the study: The study consistently detected more beta-chain than alpha-chain sequences.

This sample's time point: blood at routine non-recurrence follow-up after resection. Whole RNA obtained from tumor, nontumor lung or frozen PBMC underwent sequencing without sorting. TCRdb re-analysed the 5' RACE reads in MiXCR, keeping a single row per CDR3 protein. The table lists more than 25,000 distinct CDR3 sequences, approximately 5.4% of them singletons. Sequenced material: PBMCs, taken at follow-up. The clonotype originates from a male donor with early-stage non-small cell lung cancer.

The CDR3 loop is CASSLNGRGQTDTQYF. CDR3 bases: TGTGCCAGCAGCTTAAATGGCAGGGGGCAGACAGATACGCAGTATTTT. This rearrangement joins TRBV7-3 to TRBJ2-3; TRBD1 aligns across 8 bases. Looked up from germline, CDR1 is SGHTA and CDR2 is FQGTGA. Trimming cost V 1 base and J 3 bases; bases outside gene matches: 6. CDR3 size: 16 residues.